The clone carrying this TCR beta chain was seen only once. This sample stems from a study of blood T cell repertoires in COVID-19. All enrollees were roughly 18 to 89 years old and from some 24 US areas. Recovered participants had two consecutive negative NP/OP PCR tests, healthcare professional clearance, or symptom resolution. The germline V and J ends were trimmed by 5 bases and 3 bases, with 9 bases remaining between them. The CDR3 totals 13 residues. CDR1 is SEHNR, CDR2 FQNEAQ, per germline (reference sequence). In the original processing: Researchers report that nucleated cell counts were estimated from reference gene primer amplification. Sequencing was performed with immunoSEQ multiplex PCR; in TCRdb, only in-frame clones are kept and a portion is missing. From that table come the V and J calls and clone size; the DNA was used to work out D and trimming. The sample lists 150,000 or so clones; about 80% were seen once.

This chain links TRBV7-9 with TRBJ2-3; D gene unclear. The clonotype originates from a man aged 50 or older who had recovered from COVID-19. The sample taken for sequencing was PBMCs or T cells enriched from blood (not recorded which). This CDR3 is CASSQARTDTQYF. The CDR3 nucleotides are TGTGCCAGCAGCCAGGCAAGGACAGATACGCAGTATTTT. Based on the CDR3 plus reference TRBV7-9 and TRBJ2-3, the full variable domain is DTGVSQNPRHKITKRGQNVTFRCDPISEHNRLYWYRQTLGQGPEFLTYFQNEAQLEKSRLLSDRFSAERPKGSFSTLEIQRTEQGDSAMYLCASSQARTDTQYFGPGTRLTVL.